These T cell receptor beta chains were read from a single sample in a study of technical replicates of blood from a handful of donors. TCRdb's copy holds only in-frame clones and misses some; the assay was immunoSEQ multiplex PCR. The table records some 77,000 clones, 75% to 95% of them present only once. The sequencing input was T cells isolated from PBMCs. All receptors come from a human donor in good health. Both conserved end residues are part of each CDR3. The order of the fields is D gene, V gene, J gene, clone size, CDR3 DNA, CDR3 protein. D genes are given only for firm matches. Some rows have no size entry. The others give once, few or many, or a class for an expanded clone.

>NA|TRBV5-1|TRBJ2-5|NA
TGCGCCTGCCGGCGTGGGGTGGGGGGAGCGGAAGAGACCCAGTACTTC
CACRRGVGGAEETQYF
>NA|TRBV19|TRBJ2-3|NA
TGTGCCAGTACAGAGAACAGGGCTCGGGATACGCAGTATTTT
CASTENRARDTQYF
>TRBD2|TRBV4-2|TRBJ2-7|once
TGTGCCAGCAGCCGGACCTCGGGGGGTCACTACGAGCAGTACTTC
CASSRTSGGHYEQYF
>NA|TRBV4-1|TRBJ1-1|NA
TGCGCCAGCAGCCAAGGCAGGGAGGGGAGCACTGAAGCTTTCTTT
CASSQGREGSTEAFF
>NA|TRBV4-2|TRBJ2-7|NA
TGTGCCAGCAGCCAAGATATAACGATTTCGCGGCTCTACGAGCAGTACTTC
CASSQDITISRLYEQYF
>TRBD2|TRBV7-9|TRBJ2-1|NA
TGTGCCAGCAGCCCATCATTGGCGGGAGAGAGTGAGCAGTTCTTC
CASSPSLAGESEQFF
>NA|TRBV9|TRBJ2-7|NA
TGTGCCAGCAGTGGGGGGATAGCGGTCTCCTACGAGCAGTACTTC
CASSGGIAVSYEQYF
>TRBD2|TRBV14|TRBJ2-3|NA
TGTGCCAGCAGCCAAGGAAGTCTAGCGGGTGATACGCAGTATTTT
CASSQGSLAGDTQYF
>TRBD2|TRBV4-3|TRBJ2-7|NA
TGCGCCAGCAGCCAAGTGCCTAGCGGGAGTTCCACCTACGAGCAGTACTTC
CASSQVPSGSSTYEQYF
>NA|TRBV30|TRBJ2-5|NA
TGTGCCTGGAGGGTACCACCCGCTAGCACAGAGACCCAGTACTTC
CAWRVPPASTETQYF
>TRBD1|TRBV7-3|TRBJ1-2|NA
TGTGCCAGCAGCCCAACAGGGGGAGGCGGCTACACCTTC
CASSPTGGGGYTF
>TRBD2|TRBV6-4|TRBJ2-7|NA
TGTGCCAGCAGTGCTTATGAGCGGGAGATTAGCGAGCAGTACTTC
CASSAYEREISEQYF
>TRBD1|TRBV30|TRBJ1-2|NA
TGTGCCTGGAGGCAGGGGGCTAATGGCTACACCTTC
CAWRQGANGYTF
>TRBD1|TRBV9|TRBJ2-1|NA
TGTGCCAGCAGCCTAGGGACAGGGGTTGTCAATGAGCAGTTCTTC
CASSLGTGVVNEQFF
>TRBD1|TRBV7-8|TRBJ2-4|once
TGTGCCAGCAGCCGGACAGGCTCAGGCAAAAACATTCAGTACTTC
CASSRTGSGKNIQYF
>NA|TRBV25-1|TRBJ1-4|NA
TGTGCCAGCAGTGAACTTACAGGGCCTAATGAAAAACTGTTTTTT
CASSELTGPNEKLFF
>TRBD2|TRBV29-1|TRBJ2-7|NA
TGCAGCGTTACTAGCGGGACCACCTACGAGCAGTACTTC
CSVTSGTTYEQYF
>TRBD2|TRBV30|TRBJ2-7|NA
TGTGCCTGGGGACTAGCCTACGAGCAGTACTTC
CAWGLAYEQYF
>TRBD1|TRBV15|TRBJ2-7|NA
TGTGCCACCAGCAACTGGGACAGGGGGATCTACGAGCAGTACTTC
CATSNWDRGIYEQYF
>NA|TRBV27|TRBJ1-1|NA
TGTGCCAGCAGCCCCGGATTGGGCGCTGAAGCTTTCTTT
CASSPGLGAEAFF
>TRBD2|TRBV6-6|TRBJ2-1|NA
TGTGCCAGCGGGACTAGCGGAAAAGGGGAATTCTTC
CASGTSGKGEFF
>TRBD2|TRBV2|TRBJ2-2|NA
TGTGCCAGCAGTCCGGGACTAGCAAGGGAGCTGTTTTTT
CASSPGLARELFF
>TRBD2|TRBV7-6|TRBJ2-2|NA
TGTGCCAGCAGCCAGACTAGCGGGAGGGCCGTCACCGGGGAGCTGTTTTTT
CASSQTSGRAVTGELFF
>NA|TRBV19|TRBJ2-1|NA
TGTGCCAGTAGTTTCATAGTAGGTGGGAGCCTTCCCAATGAGCAGTTCTTC
CASSFIVGGSLPNEQFF
>NA|TRBV27|TRBJ1-2|NA
TGTGCCAGCAGTTTATCAGGAGGGCAGAAGTATGGCTACACCTTC
CASSLSGGQKYGYTF
>TRBD1|TRBV28|TRBJ1-1|few
TGTGCCAGCAGAAGACAGGGAGAAGCTTTCTTT
CASRRQGEAFF
>TRBD1|TRBV25-1|TRBJ2-7|NA
TGTGCCAGCAGATGGGACAGGGGTTACGAGCAGTACTTC
CASRWDRGYEQYF
>NA|TRBV7-6|TRBJ1-5|NA
TGTGCCAGCAGCTACATCAATCAGCCCCAGCATTTT
CASSYINQPQHF
>TRBD1|TRBV15|TRBJ1-1|NA
TGTGCCACCAGCAGAAGTAGGGGGCTAAAAAACACTGAAGCTTTCTTT
CATSRSRGLKNTEAFF
>TRBD2|TRBV30|TRBJ2-7|NA
TGTGCCTGGGCCTTCGCTAGCGGGCACTACGAGCAGTACTTC
CAWAFASGHYEQYF
>NA|TRBV6-6|TRBJ2-1|NA
TGTGCCAGCATATTACGGCCAGGGTCTTACAATGAGCAGTTCTTC
CASILRPGSYNEQFF
>TRBD1|TRBV30|TRBJ1-2|NA
TGTGCCTGGACCCGGGACAGGGGGCAAGGAGGCTACACCTTC
CAWTRDRGQGGYTF
>TRBD1|TRBV5-4|TRBJ1-1|NA
TGTGCCAGCAGCTTATACAGGGGGCAGCACACTGAAGCTTTCTTT
CASSLYRGQHTEAFF
>NA|TRBV5-8|TRBJ2-2|NA
TGTGCCAGCAGCTTGATGGGGAGCACCGGGGAGCTGTTTTTT
CASSLMGSTGELFF
>NA|TRBV6-6|TRBJ2-5|NA
TGTGCCAGCAGTTACTCGGCCGGGAGCCAAGAGACCCAGTACTTC
CASSYSAGSQETQYF
>NA|TRBV9|TRBJ1-5|few
TGTGCCAGCAGCGTAGCCGGAGAGAATCAGCCCCAGCATTTT
CASSVAGENQPQHF
>TRBD2|TRBV4-2|TRBJ2-6|NA
TGTGCCAGCAGCCAAGATGAGCGGGAGTATATCGAAGGGGCCAACGTCCTGACTTTC
CASSQDEREYIEGANVLTF
>TRBD2|TRBV20-1|TRBJ2-1|once
TGCAGTGCTAGCGGAAGCGGGAGGGAGTTCTTC
CSASGSGREFF
>NA|TRBV5-5|TRBJ1-1|NA
TGTGCCAGCAGCTTGGAGGGGATCGGGGGGGCGGCGCGTGAAGCTTTCTTT
CASSLEGIGGAAREAFF
>NA|TRBV28|TRBJ2-7|NA
TGTGCCAGCAGTCCTCCCCCGTACGAGGTGACCTACGAGCAGTACTTC
CASSPPPYEVTYEQYF
>NA|TRBV19|TRBJ2-2|NA
TGTGCCAGTATACCCAGGACGAACACCGGGGAGCTGTTTTTT
CASIPRTNTGELFF
>TRBD1|TRBV10-3|TRBJ2-5|NA
TGTGCCATCAGCGGACAGGGCCGATTGGAGACCCAGTACTTC
CAISGQGRLETQYF
>TRBD1|TRBV29-1|TRBJ2-4|NA
TGCAGCGCTAGTTGGGCAGGGGGAGACATTCAGTACTTC
CSASWAGGDIQYF
>TRBD1|TRBV6-5|TRBJ2-7|NA
TGTGCCAGCAAAGGGGGACAGGGACACAACGAGCAGTACTTC
CASKGGQGHNEQYF
>TRBD2|TRBV13|TRBJ2-7|NA
TGTGCCAGCAGCGGCCCAGCGGGAGGATACGAGCAGTACTTC
CASSGPAGGYEQYF
>TRBD2|TRBV7-3|TRBJ2-1|NA
TGTGCCAGCAGCTTAGGGACGGCGGGAGTAGGCTACAATGAGCAGTTCTTC
CASSLGTAGVGYNEQFF
>NA|TRBV13|TRBJ2-5|NA
TGTGCCAGCAGTACTAGCTCCGGGCGGGAGACCCAGTACTTC
CASSTSSGRETQYF
>TRBD2|TRBV15|TRBJ2-3|NA
TGTGCCACCAGCATCGCGGGAGGCCCAGATACGCAGTATTTT
CATSIAGGPDTQYF
>TRBD2|TRBV28|TRBJ2-1|NA
TGTGCCATGGGGACTAGCGGATACAATGAGCAGTTCTTC
CAMGTSGYNEQFF
>TRBD1|TRBV7-8|TRBJ1-4|NA
TGTGCCAGCAGCCCGCGAAGGGACAGGGTTATGGCTAATGAAAAACTGTTTTTT
CASSPRRDRVMANEKLFF
>NA|TRBV2|TRBJ2-7|NA
TGTGCCAGCGGGGGGTACGAGCAGTACTTC
CASGGYEQYF
>NA|TRBV27|TRBJ2-3|NA
TGTGCCAGCAGTTTGGGTTTGGGACTGGGCACAGATACGCAGTATTTT
CASSLGLGLGTDTQYF
>NA|TRBV6-5|TRBJ2-3|NA
TGTGCCAGCAGTTACATGCTAGCTGATACGCAGTATTTT
CASSYMLADTQYF